What follows describes a single TCR beta chain. No cognate antigen has been identified for it. Per-nucleotide qualities are absent, and no much larger clonotype sits a single base away. Library construction relied on PCR. Data came from an Illumina HiSeq 2500. To reduce PCR and sequencing biases, unique molecular identifiers were incorporated into the TCR beta cDNA libraries. Roughly 500,000 cDNA molecules were obtained for every 1 to 10 million input T cells, so each molecule roughly corresponded to one T cell. The same protocol used for the earlier healthy control dataset was applied to prepare and sequence the patient libraries. Within a given batch, samples were prepared together, multiplexed and sequenced on the same HiSeq lane. The paper's processing steps were these. Raw barcoded reads were processed with MIGEC, and single-read molecular identifier groups were discarded before consensus assembly and CDR3 extraction. Clonotype tables were post-analysed with VDJtools, normalizing diversity by down-sampling all datasets to the smallest sample size. To correct batch-related cross-sample contamination, repertoire overlap clustering matched CDR3 amino acid sequences but not nucleotide sequences. TCRdb's own reprocessing of the public reads used fastp at Q25 and MiXCR and kept productive beta chains. Rows are unified per CDR3 protein, each entry keeping the most common DNA and genes. TCRdb, rather than the study authors, made the V and J calls. Recorded for this sample are more than 350,000 distinct CDR3 sequences; 30% to 45% of them occurred a single time. The top ten clones comprise 7.5% to 8.5% of the sample.

The CDR3 has 12 amino acids, counting the end cysteine and phenylalanine. Only the CDR3 DNA is retained, 36 bases long and in frame from the first base. The CDR1 and CDR2 encoded by the germline V gene (reference sequence) are DFQATT and SNEGSKA. Trimming removed 3 bases from V and 4 bases from J, leaving 10 bases between the germline ends. The data were taken from a study of post-analysis software for immune sequencing data (dated by TCRdb to the mid-2010s). At the level of the whole study: Recorded disease courses included relapsing-remitting, secondary progressive and progressive-relapsing multiple sclerosis, with some patients lacking subtype annotation. A subset of samples was prepared in parallel using single-end sample barcoding, then pooled and co-amplified after Illumina adapter ligation. The patient repertoires were set against under 13 previously published healthy control repertoires from donors whose ages ranged from roughly 6 to 27 years.

The paper as a whole reports these results and caveats: Strong co-clustering of samples prepared in the same batch was shown by direct clustering with F measure, prompting a batch-effect correction. Significantly higher frequencies in patients than in controls were found for five or six TRBV segments, including TRBV5-6, TRBV5-1 and TRBV20-1. The multiple sclerosis patient group was slightly younger than the control group. Normalized Chao1 diversity was significantly lower in multiple sclerosis patients than controls, suggesting substantial peripheral T-cell clonal expansion.

TCR beta repertoires were profiled from peripheral blood of approximately 13 young patients with multiple sclerosis to demonstrate the VDJtools post-analysis software. Multiple sclerosis patients were children and adolescents aged about 6 to 16 years. The chain is encoded by TRBV20-1 joined to TRBJ2-7, with TRBD1 perhaps the D gene, on 6 matching bases. This sequence originates from a girl under 10 years old with multiple sclerosis. Sequenced sample: blood. At the DNA level, the sequence is TGCAGTGCTAGGAAGGACAGATACGAGCAGTACTTC. The resulting protein is CSARKDRYEQYF.